This T cell receptor beta chain was found in a study of radiation and T cells in renal cell carcinoma. Broader study findings: In blood, top tumor clones expanded by 2 weeks, shrinking by 4. Baseline intratumoral clonotype presence is unknown without pretreatment biopsies.

Sequenced by immunoSEQ multiplex PCR; TCRdb stores in-frame clones only, minus some. The table shows about 150,000 clones, with about 91% occurring only once. The time point here: blood 2 weeks post-SBRT. Treatment indicated: 15 Gy SBRT to primary tumor, nephrectomy 4 weeks later. Clear cell pathology was present in this patient's renal cell carcinoma. This clone has only one observation. The antigen is not known. The sample consisted of blood, taken from a patient whose treatment included radiotherapy and nephrectomy. The TCR comes from a woman between 50 and 59 years old with renal cell carcinoma.

Here the CDR3 reads CASAAGLDNQPQHF. CDR3 sequence (DNA): TGTGCCAGCGCTGCCGGACTCGACAATCAGCCCCAGCATTTT. The V call is TRBV6-1, the J call TRBJ1-5; the D is unclear. The germline V gene encodes CDR1 MNHNS and CDR2 SASEGT. This CDR3 region has 14 residues. Trimming cost V 8 bases and J 3 bases, with 14 bases left between them.